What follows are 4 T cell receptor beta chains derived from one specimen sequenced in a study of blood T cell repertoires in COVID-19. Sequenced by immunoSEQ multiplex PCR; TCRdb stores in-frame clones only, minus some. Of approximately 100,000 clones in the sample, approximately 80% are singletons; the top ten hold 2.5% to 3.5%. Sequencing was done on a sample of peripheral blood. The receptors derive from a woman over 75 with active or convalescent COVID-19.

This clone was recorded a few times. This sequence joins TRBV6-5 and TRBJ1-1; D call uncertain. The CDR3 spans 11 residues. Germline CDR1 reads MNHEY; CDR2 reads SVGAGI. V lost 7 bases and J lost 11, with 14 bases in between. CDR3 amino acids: CASITVKKAFF. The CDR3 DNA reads TGTGCCAGCATTACAGTGAAAAAGGCTTTCTTT.

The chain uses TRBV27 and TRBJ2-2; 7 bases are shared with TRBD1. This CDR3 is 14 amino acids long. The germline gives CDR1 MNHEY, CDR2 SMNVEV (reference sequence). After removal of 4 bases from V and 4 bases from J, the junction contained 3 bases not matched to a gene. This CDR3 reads CASSWDSPTGELFF. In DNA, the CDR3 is TGTGCCAGCAGTTGGGACAGTCCCACCGGGGAGCTGTTTTTT.

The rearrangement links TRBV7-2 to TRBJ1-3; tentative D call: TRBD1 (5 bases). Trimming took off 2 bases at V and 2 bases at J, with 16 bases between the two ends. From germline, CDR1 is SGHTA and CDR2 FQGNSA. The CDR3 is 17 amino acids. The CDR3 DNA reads TGTGCCAGCAGCTTAATTCAGGGAATGGTCACTGGAAACACCATATATTTT. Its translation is CASSLIQGMVTGNTIYF.

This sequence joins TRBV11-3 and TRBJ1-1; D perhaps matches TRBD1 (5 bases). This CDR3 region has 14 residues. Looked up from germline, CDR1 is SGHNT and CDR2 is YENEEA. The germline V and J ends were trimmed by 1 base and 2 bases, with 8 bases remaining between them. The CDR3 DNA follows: TGTGCCAGCAGCTTAGGCAGGGCAAACACTGAAGCTTTCTTT. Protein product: CASSLGRANTEAFF.